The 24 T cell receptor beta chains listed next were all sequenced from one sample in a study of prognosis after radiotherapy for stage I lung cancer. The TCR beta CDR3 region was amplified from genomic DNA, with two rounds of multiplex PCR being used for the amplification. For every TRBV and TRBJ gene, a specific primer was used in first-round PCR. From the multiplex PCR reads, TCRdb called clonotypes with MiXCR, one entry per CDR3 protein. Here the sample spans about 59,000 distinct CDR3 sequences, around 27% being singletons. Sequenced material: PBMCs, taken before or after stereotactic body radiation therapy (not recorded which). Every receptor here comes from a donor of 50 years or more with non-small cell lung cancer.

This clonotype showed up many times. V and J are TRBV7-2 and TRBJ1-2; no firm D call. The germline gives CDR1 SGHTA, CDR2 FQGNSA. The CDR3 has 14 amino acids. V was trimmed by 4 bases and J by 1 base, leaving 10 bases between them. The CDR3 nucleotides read TGTGCCAGCAGCTCCGGACGGAATAACTATGGCTACACCTTC. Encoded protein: CASSSGRNNYGYTF.

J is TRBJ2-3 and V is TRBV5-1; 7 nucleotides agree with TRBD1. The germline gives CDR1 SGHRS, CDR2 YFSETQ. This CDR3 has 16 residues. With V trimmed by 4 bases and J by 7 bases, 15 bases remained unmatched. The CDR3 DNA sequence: TGCGCCAGCAGCCAACAGGGACAGCTTAGCATACATACGCAGTATTTT. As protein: CASSQQGQLSIHTQYF.

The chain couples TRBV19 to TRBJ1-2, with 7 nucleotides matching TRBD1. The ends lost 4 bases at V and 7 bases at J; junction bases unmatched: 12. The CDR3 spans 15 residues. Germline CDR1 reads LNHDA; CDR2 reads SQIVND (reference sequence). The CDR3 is CASSSYPVQGCGYTF. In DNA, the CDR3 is TGTGCCAGTAGTAGTTACCCGGTACAGGGGTGTGGCTACACCTTC.

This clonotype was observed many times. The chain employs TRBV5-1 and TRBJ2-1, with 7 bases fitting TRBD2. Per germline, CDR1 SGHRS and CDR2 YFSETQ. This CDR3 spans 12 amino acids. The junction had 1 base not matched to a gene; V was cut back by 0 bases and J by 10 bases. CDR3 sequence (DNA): TGCGCCAGCAGCTTGGTGCGGGAGGAGCAGTTCTTC. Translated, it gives CASSLVREEQFF.

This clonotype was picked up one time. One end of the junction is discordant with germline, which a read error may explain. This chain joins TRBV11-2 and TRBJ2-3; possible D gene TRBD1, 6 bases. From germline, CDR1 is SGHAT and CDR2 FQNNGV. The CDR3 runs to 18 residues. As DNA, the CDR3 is TGTGCCGGCAGCCGAGCTTCAGGGGCCGATATTGGCACAGATACGCGGTATTTT. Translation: CAGSRASGADIGTDTRYF.

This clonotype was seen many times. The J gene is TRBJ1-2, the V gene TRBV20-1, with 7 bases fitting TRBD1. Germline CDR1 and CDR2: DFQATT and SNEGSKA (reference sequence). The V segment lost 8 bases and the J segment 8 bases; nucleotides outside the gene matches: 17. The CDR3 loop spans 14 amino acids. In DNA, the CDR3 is TGCAGTTCCCTTCCCCCCCTCTCAGGGGGAGGCTACACCTTC. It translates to CSSLPPLSGGGYTF.

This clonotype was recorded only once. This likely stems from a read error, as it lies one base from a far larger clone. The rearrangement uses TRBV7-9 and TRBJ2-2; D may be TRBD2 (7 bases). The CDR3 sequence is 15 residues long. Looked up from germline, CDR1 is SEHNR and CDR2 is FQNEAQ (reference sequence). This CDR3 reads CASSVEGRGPGEPFF. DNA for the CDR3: TGTGCCAGCAGCGTAGAAGGGCGGGGGCCCGGGGAGCCGTTTTTT.

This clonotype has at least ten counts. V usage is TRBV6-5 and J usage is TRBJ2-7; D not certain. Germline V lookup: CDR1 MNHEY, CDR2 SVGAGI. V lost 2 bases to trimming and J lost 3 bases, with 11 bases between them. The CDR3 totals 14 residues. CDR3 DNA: TGTGCCAGCAGTTACGGAAGTGGAAACTACGAGCAGTACTTC. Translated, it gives CASSYGSGNYEQYF.

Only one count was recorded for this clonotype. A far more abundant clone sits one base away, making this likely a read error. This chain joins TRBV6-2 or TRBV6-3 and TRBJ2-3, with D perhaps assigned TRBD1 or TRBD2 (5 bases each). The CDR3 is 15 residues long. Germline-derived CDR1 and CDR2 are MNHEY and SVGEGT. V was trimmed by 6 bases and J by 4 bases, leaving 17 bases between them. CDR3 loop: CASSLIGAYPDTQYF. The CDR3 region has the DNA TGTGCCAGCAGCCTTATCGGGGCTTACCCAGATACGCAGTATTTT.

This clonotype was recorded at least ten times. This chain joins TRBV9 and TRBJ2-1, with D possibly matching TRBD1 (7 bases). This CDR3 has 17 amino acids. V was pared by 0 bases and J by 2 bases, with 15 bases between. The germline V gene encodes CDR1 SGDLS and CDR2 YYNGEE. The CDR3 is CASSVEGGTDAYNEQFF. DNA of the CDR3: TGTGCCAGCAGCGTAGAAGGAGGGACAGATGCCTACAATGAGCAGTTCTTC.

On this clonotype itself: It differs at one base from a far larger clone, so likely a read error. The CDR3 loop is CASSFRGNYEHYF. Here the CDR3 DNA reads TGTGCCAGCAGTTTTCGGGGAAACTACGAGCATTACTTC. The chain combines TRBV6-1 with TRBJ2-7; tentative D call: TRBD2 (5 bases). This CDR3 is built from 13 residues. Germline CDR1 MNHNS, CDR2 SASEGT.

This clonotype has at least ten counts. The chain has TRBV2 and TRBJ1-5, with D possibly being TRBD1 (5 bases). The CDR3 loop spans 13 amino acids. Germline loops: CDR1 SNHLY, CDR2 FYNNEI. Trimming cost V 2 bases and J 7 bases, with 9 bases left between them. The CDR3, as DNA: TGTGCCAGCAGTGAATCAGGGTACCAGCCCCAGCATTTT. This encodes CASSESGYQPQHF.

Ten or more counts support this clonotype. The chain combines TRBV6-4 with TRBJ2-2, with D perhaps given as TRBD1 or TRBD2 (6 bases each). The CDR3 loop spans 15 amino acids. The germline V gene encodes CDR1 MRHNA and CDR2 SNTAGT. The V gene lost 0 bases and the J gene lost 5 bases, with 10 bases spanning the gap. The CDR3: CASSDSGGATGELFF. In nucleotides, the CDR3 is TGTGCCAGCAGTGACTCGGGGGGCGCGACCGGGGAGCTGTTTTTT.

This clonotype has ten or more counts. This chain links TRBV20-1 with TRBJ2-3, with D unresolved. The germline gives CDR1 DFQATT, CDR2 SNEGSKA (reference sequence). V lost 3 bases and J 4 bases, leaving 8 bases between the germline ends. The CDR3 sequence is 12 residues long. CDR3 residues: CSASIQSDTQYF. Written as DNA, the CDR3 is TGCAGTGCTAGTATCCAGTCAGATACGCAGTATTTT.

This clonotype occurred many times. The CDR3 spells CASSPSAGTDTQYF. CDR3 bases: TGTGCCAGCAGCCCCTCTGCGGGTACAGATACGCAGTATTTT. The V call is TRBV7-3, the J call TRBJ2-3, with D maybe TRBD2 (5 bases). Germline V lookup: CDR1 SGHTA, CDR2 FQGTGA. This CDR3 is 14 amino acids long. Between the trimmed V and J ends, which lost 5 bases and 3 bases, there was a span of 12 bases.

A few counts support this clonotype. The CDR3 loop is CASSSSTVNTEAFF. CDR3 sequence (DNA): TGTGCCAGCTCATCTTCGACGGTGAACACTGAAGCTTTCTTT. J is TRBJ1-1 and V is TRBV18; D unclear. Germline V CDR1 and CDR2: KGHSH, LQKENI. Trimming pared 5 bases from V and 0 bases from J, leaving 10 bases between. This CDR3 has 14 amino acids.

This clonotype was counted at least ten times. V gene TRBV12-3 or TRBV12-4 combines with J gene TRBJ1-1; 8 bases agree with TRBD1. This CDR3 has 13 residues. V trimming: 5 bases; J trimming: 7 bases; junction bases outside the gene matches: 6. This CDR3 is CASSPADRGEAFF. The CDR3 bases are TGTGCCAGCAGTCCAGCAGACAGGGGTGAAGCTTTCTTT.

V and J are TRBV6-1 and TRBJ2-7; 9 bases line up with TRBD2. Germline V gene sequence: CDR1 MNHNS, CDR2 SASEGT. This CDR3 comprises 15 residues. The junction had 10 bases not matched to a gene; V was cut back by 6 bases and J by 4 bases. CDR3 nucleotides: TGTGCCAGCAGAAGCGAGCGGGGGGAATCATACGAGCAGTACTTC. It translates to CASRSERGESYEQYF.

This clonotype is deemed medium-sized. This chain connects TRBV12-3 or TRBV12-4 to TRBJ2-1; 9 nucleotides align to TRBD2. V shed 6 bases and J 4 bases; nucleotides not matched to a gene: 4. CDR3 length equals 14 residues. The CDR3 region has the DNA TGTGCCAGCAGGGCTAGCGGGAATTACAATGAGCAGTTCTTC. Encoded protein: CASRASGNYNEQFF.

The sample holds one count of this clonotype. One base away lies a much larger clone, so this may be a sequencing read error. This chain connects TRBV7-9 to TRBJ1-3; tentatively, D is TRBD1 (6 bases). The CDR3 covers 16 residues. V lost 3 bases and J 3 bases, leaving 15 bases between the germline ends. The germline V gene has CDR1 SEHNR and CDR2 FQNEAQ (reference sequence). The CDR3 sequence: CASSLGTRGYGNTIYF. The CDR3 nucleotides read TGTGCCAGCAGCTTGGGGACAAGGGGCTATGGAAACACCATATATTTT.

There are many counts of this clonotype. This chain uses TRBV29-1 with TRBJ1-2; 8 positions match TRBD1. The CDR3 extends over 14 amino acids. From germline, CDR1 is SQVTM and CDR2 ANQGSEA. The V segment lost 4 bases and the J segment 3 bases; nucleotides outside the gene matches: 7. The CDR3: CSVGRGLFDYGYTF. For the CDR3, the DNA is TGCAGCGTTGGCAGGGGGCTGTTCGACTATGGCTACACCTTC.

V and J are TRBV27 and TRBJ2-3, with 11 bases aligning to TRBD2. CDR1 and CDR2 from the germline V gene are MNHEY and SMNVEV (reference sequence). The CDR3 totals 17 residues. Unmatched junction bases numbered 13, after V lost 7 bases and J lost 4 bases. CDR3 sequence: CASTPPTSGVFPDTQYF. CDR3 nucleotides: TGTGCCAGCACCCCGCCGACTAGCGGGGTGTTTCCAGATACGCAGTATTTT.

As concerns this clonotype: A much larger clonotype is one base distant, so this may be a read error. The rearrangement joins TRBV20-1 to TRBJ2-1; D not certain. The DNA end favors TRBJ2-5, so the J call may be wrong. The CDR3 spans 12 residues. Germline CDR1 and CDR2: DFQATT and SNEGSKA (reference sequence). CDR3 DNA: TGCAGTGCTACGCTGGAACAAGAGACCCAGTACTTC. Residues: CSATLEQETQYF.

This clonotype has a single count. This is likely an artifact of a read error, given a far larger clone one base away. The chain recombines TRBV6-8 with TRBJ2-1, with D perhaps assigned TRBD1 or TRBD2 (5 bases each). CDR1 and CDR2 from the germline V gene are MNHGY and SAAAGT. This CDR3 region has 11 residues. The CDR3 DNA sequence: TGTACCAGCAGGGACCAGGCGTCGCAGTTCTTC. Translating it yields CTSRDQASQFF.